A selection of T cell receptor beta chains follows, all from one sample in a study of T cell responses to AZD1222 COVID-19 vaccine. TCRdb keeps only in-frame clones here, not all; method: immunoSEQ multiplex PCR. The sample carries about 130,000 clones, about 90% recorded once. This material consisted of peripheral blood, taken 28 days after the second AZD1222 dose. The receptor source for this set is an adult who received the AZD1222 COVID-19 vaccine. CDR3s leave out the opening cysteine and the closing phenylalanine or tryptophan. The order of the fields is D gene, V gene, CDR3 protein. A D gene is named only where the DNA matches it firmly.

d_gene: .; v_gene: TRBV28; CDR3aa: ASSFDQGRGYGYT
d_gene: TRBD2; v_gene: TRBV5-4; CDR3aa: ASSLAGLAALVGQF
d_gene: .; v_gene: TRBV9; CDR3aa: ASSYGPEGNQPQH
d_gene: TRBD1; v_gene: TRBV5-4; CDR3aa: ASSQGAREDSPLH
d_gene: .; v_gene: TRBV15; CDR3aa: ATSSNTAPPGELF
d_gene: .; v_gene: TRBV7-2; CDR3aa: ASSLPHYRGGNTGELF
d_gene: TRBD2; v_gene: TRBV7-8; CDR3aa: ASSSGSGANNEQF
d_gene: TRBD2; v_gene: TRBV9; CDR3aa: ASSELAGSYNEQF
d_gene: TRBD2; v_gene: TRBV28; CDR3aa: ASKLGEGTSGRDEQF
d_gene: .; v_gene: TRBV30; CDR3aa: AWSVGGTNTEAF
d_gene: .; v_gene: TRBV7-2; CDR3aa: ASSLGTVQETQY
d_gene: .; v_gene: TRBV4-1; CDR3aa: ASSQDGGRGPQH
d_gene: .; v_gene: TRBV6-2/TRBV6-3; CDR3aa: ASSVGRRNQPQH
d_gene: TRBD2; v_gene: TRBV18; CDR3aa: ASSLLAGVVGTDTQY
d_gene: .; v_gene: TRBV5-8; CDR3aa: ASSFGGVGNTIY
d_gene: .; v_gene: TRBV29-1; CDR3aa: SVEDRSRRQGYGYT
d_gene: .; v_gene: TRBV28; CDR3aa: ASLLAGGDYGYT
d_gene: TRBD1; v_gene: TRBV19; CDR3aa: ASSMGQFHTEAF
d_gene: .; v_gene: TRBV4-3; CDR3aa: ASSPVGGEQF
d_gene: .; v_gene: TRBV2; CDR3aa: ASNGQYNEQF
d_gene: .; v_gene: TRBV7-8; CDR3aa: ASSLGARQPQH
d_gene: .; v_gene: TRBV5-5; CDR3aa: ASSFALNTEAF
d_gene: TRBD1; v_gene: TRBV27; CDR3aa: ASSGRTGSNTEAF
d_gene: TRBD1; v_gene: TRBV6-2/TRBV6-3; CDR3aa: ASSLSETGTYQPQH
d_gene: TRBD2; v_gene: TRBV3-1/TRBV3-2; CDR3aa: ASSQTGGPGNEQF
d_gene: TRBD2; v_gene: TRBV7-9; CDR3aa: ASSLGGTYEQY
d_gene: .; v_gene: TRBV11-2; CDR3aa: ASSGLRGNYGYT
d_gene: TRBD1; v_gene: TRBV7-2; CDR3aa: ASSLGGQGSETQY
d_gene: .; v_gene: TRBV7-2; CDR3aa: ASSPHHRAANTGELF
d_gene: .; v_gene: TRBV7-2; CDR3aa: ASSLEGQGTYEQY
d_gene: .; v_gene: TRBV10-3; CDR3aa: AISESVRAGDAYNSPLH
d_gene: TRBD2; v_gene: TRBV7-9; CDR3aa: ASSLEAGYNEQF
d_gene: TRBD1; v_gene: TRBV18; CDR3aa: ASSGGTGSSYNEQF
d_gene: .; v_gene: TRBV27; CDR3aa: ASGTSGNTIY
d_gene: .; v_gene: TRBV9; CDR3aa: ASSVVTGWGELF
d_gene: .; v_gene: TRBV27; CDR3aa: ASGRRGFDTGELF
d_gene: .; v_gene: TRBV28; CDR3aa: ASSYRALSNQPQH
d_gene: .; v_gene: TRBV27; CDR3aa: ASSPTGTPLLHYEQY
d_gene: .; v_gene: TRBV2; CDR3aa: ASMGGNTYNEQF
d_gene: TRBD1; v_gene: TRBV18; CDR3aa: ASSPPGQGNNQPQH
d_gene: TRBD1; v_gene: TRBV19; CDR3aa: ASSPPDRAEQY
d_gene: .; v_gene: TRBV19; CDR3aa: ASQYREKNSPLH
d_gene: TRBD2; v_gene: TRBV24-1; CDR3aa: ATSTPSFSSGQETQY
d_gene: .; v_gene: TRBV6-5; CDR3aa: ASKQSGFSYNEQF
d_gene: TRBD1; v_gene: TRBV7-2; CDR3aa: ASSLTGGLLETQY
d_gene: .; v_gene: TRBV27; CDR3aa: ASSPLGGIYNEQF